This T cell receptor beta chain was captured in a study of identical twins. The CDR3 loop spans 17 amino acids. Trimming at V came to 7 bases and at J to 6 bases, leaving 13 bases not matched to a gene. CDR1 is SGHTA, CDR2 FQGNSA, per germline. TCRdb ran MiXCR on the 5' RACE reads and lists one entry per CDR3 protein. This table holds roughly 490,000 distinct CDR3 sequences, 14% found once. This clonotype was counted ten times or more. This same sample was also part of a study on yellow fever vaccine responses in identical twins.

The sample consisted of CD4+ T cells sorted from blood. The receptor was derived from a woman younger than 35 in good health. V and J are TRBV7-2 and TRBJ2-1; 12 positions agree with TRBD2. The CDR3 is CASIKTSGSTSSNEQFF. DNA for the CDR3: TGTGCCAGCATCAAGACTAGCGGGAGTACAAGTAGCAATGAGCAGTTCTTC.